Here is one TCR beta chain with its context. The antigen is unknown. PCR employed 60 Vbeta and 13 Jbeta primers. Assay: immunoSEQ multiplex PCR; the TCRdb copy retains only in-frame clones and omits some. Of more than 110,000 clones detected, around 75% appear once; the ten largest clones hold approximately 2.8%. This sample stems from a study of cytomegalovirus exposure and HLA in healthy donors. Study-wide results and limits: Donors were assumed by presence/absence analyses to have roughly uniform sequencing depth.

Healthy bone marrow donors formed the donor group. The V segment lost 11 bases and the J segment 3 bases; nucleotides outside the gene matches: 2. The CDR3 is 13 residues long. Germline loops: CDR1 SNHLY, CDR2 FYNNEI. Sample: PBMCs. This receptor was taken from a female donor in good health and CMV-seronegative. The V gene is TRBV2, the J gene TRBJ1-4; TRBD1 matches at 11 bases. This CDR3 is CAGQGAPNEKLFF. As DNA, the CDR3 is TGTGCCGGACAGGGGGCGCCTAATGAAAAACTGTTTTTT.